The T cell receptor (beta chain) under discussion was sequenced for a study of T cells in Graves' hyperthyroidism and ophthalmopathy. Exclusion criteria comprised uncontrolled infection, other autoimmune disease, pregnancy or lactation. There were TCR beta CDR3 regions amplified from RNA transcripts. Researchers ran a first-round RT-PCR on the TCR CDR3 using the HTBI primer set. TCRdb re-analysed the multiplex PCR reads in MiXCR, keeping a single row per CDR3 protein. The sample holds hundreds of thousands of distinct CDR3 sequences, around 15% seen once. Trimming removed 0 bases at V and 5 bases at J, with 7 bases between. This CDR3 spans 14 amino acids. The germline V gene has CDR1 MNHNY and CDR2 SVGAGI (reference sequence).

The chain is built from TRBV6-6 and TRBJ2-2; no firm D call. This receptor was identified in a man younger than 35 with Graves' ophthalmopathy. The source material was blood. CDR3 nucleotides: TGTGCCAGCAGTTACTCGAGTGGGACCGGGGAGCTGTTTTTT. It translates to CASSYSSGTGELFF.